This TCR beta chain appears in the sequencing data of a study of cytomegalovirus exposure and HLA in healthy donors. Study conclusions and caveats: According to the study, some 160 TCR beta chains were cytomegalovirus-associated.

With respect to this clone: Its antigen is not known.

The CDR3 contains 17 residues. V lost 2 bases and J lost 2, with 16 bases in between. Germline V gene sequence: CDR1 SGHAT, CDR2 FQNNGV. The primer mix had 60 Vbeta and 13 Jbeta primers. Sequencing was performed with immunoSEQ multiplex PCR; in TCRdb, only in-frame clones are kept and a portion is missing. The sample shows 200,000 to 250,000 clones, around 88% of them seen only once. V usage is TRBV11-2 and J usage is TRBJ1-3; possible D gene TRBD1, 5 bases. What was sequenced was PBMCs. The sequence came from a woman in her late teens or twenties in good health and CMV-seronegative. CDR3 residues: CASSLRPRGAAGNTIYF. The CDR3 DNA is TGTGCCAGCAGCTTACGTCCGCGGGGCGCCGCTGGAAACACCATATATTTT.